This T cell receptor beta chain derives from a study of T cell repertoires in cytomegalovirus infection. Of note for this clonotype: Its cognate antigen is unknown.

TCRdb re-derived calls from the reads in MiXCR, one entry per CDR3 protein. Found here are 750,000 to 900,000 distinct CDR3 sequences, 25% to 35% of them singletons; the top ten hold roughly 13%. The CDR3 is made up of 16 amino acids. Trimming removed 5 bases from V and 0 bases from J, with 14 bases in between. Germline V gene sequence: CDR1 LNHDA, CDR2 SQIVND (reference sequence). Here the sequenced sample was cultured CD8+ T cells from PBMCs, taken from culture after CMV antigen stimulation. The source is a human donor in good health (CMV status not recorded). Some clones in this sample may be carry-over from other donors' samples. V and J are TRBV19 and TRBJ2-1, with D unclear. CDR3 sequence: CASSFSGLVSYNEQFF. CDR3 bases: TGTGCCAGTAGTTTTTCCGGGCTAGTCTCCTACAATGAGCAGTTCTTC.